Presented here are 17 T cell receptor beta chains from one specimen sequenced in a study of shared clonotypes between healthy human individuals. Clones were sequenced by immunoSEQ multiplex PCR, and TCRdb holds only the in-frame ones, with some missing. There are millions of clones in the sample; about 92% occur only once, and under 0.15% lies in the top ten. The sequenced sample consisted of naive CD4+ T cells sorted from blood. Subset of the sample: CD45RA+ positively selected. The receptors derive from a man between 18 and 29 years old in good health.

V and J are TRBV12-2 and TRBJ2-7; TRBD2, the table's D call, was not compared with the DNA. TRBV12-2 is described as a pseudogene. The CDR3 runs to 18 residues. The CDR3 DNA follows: TGTGCAAGTCGCTTAGCGCGGTTGAGACTAGCGGGAGTCAACGAGCAGTACTTC. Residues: CASRLARLRLAGVNEQYF.

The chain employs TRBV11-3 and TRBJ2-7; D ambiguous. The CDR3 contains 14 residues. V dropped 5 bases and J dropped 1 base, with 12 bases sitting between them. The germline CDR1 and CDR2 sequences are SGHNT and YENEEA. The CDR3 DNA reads TGTGCCAGCAGCATAGGACGGGCTTCCTACGAGCAGTACTTC. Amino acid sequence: CASSIGRASYEQYF.

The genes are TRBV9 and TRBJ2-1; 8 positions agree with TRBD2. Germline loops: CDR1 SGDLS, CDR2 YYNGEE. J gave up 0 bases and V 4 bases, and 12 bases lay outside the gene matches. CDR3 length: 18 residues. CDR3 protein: CASSPRDGGAFSYNEQFF. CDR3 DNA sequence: TGTGCCAGCAGCCCTAGGGACGGGGGGGCGTTCTCCTACAATGAGCAGTTCTTC.

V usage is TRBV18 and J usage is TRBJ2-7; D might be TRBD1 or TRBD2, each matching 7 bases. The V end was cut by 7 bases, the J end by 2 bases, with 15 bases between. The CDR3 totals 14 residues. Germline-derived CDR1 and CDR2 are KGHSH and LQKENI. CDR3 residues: CASYQTGRAYEQYF. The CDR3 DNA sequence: TGTGCCAGCTACCAGACAGGGAGGGCCTACGAGCAGTACTTC. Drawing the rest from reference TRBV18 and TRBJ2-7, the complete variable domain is NAGVMQNPRHLVRRRGQEARLRCSPMKGHSHVYWYRQLPEEGLKFMVYLQKENIIDESGMPKERFSAEFPKEGPSILRIQQVVRGDSAAYFCASYQTGRAYEQYFGPGTRLTVT.

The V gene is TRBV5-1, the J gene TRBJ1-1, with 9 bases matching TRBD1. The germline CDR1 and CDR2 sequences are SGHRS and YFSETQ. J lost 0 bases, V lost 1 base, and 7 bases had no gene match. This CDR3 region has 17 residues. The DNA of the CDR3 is TGCGCCAGCAGCTTGAGGGACAGGGTAGGGATGAACACTGAAGCTTTCTTT. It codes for CASSLRDRVGMNTEAFF. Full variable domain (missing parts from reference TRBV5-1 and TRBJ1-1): KAGVTQTPRYLIKTRGQQVTLSCSPISGHRSVSWYQQTPGQGLQFLFEYFSETQRNKGNFPGRFSGRQFSNSRSEMNVSTLELGDSALYLCASSLRDRVGMNTEAFFGQGTRLTVV.

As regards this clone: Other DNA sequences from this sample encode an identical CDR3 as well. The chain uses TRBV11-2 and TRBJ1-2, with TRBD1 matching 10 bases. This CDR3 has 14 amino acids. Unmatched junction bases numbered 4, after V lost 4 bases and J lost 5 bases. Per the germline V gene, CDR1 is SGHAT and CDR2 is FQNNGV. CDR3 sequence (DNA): TGTGCCAGCAGCTCCGGGACAGGGGTTTATGGCTACACCTTC. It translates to CASSSGTGVYGYTF. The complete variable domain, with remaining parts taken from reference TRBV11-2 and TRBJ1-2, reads EAGVAQSPRYKIIEKRQSVAFWCNPISGHATLYWYQQILGQGPKLLIQFQNNGVVDDSQLPKDRFSAERLKGVDSTLKIQPAKLEDSAVYLCASSSGTGVYGYTFGSGTRLTVV.

The CDR3 reads CASSPLEGSGTDTQYF. The CDR3 region has the DNA TGTGCCAGCAGTCCTCTAGAGGGGTCTGGCACAGATACGCAGTATTTT. The V gene is TRBV27, the J gene TRBJ2-3; D possibly matches TRBD1 or TRBD2 (5 bases each). Germline CDR1 and CDR2: MNHEY and SMNVEV (reference sequence). The CDR3 runs to 16 residues. Trimming cost V 5 bases and J 1 base, with 16 bases left between them.

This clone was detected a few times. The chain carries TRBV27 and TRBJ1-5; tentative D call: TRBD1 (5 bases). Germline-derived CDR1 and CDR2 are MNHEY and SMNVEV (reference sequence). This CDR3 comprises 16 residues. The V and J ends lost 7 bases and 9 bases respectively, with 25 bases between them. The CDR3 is CASTRSPGTPTWPQHF. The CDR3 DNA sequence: TGTGCCAGCACCCGATCTCCCGGGACCCCTACCTGGCCCCAGCATTTT.

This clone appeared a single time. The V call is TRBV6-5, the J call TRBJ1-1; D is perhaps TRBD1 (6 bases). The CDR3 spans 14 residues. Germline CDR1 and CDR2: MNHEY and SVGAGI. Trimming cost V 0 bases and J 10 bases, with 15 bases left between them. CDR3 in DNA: TGTGCCAGCAGTTACTCAGGGGGAATGTCCCGAGCTTTCTTT. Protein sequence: CASSYSGGMSRAFF.

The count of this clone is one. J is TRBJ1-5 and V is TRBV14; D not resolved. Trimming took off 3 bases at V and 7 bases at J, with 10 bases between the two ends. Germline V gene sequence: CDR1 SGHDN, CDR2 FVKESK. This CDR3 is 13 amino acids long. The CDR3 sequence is CASSQDMAQPQHF. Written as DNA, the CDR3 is TGTGCCAGCAGCCAGGATATGGCCCAGCCCCAGCATTTT.

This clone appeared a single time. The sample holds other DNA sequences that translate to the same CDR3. DNA of the CDR3: TGCGCCAGCAGCCCGGAGGGACAAGGCATGAACACTGAAGCTTTCTTT. Protein: CASSPEGQGMNTEAFF. The chain carries TRBV5-1 and TRBJ1-1, with D possibly matching TRBD1 (6 bases). Germline V CDR1 and CDR2: SGHRS, YFSETQ. The CDR3 runs to 16 residues. Trimming removed 4 bases at V and 0 bases at J, with 16 bases between.

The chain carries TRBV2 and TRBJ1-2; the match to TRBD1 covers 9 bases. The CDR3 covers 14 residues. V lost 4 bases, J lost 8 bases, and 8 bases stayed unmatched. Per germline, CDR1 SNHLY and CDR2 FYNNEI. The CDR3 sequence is CASSGGTGHEGYTF. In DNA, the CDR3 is TGTGCCAGCAGTGGAGGGACAGGGCATGAAGGCTACACCTTC.

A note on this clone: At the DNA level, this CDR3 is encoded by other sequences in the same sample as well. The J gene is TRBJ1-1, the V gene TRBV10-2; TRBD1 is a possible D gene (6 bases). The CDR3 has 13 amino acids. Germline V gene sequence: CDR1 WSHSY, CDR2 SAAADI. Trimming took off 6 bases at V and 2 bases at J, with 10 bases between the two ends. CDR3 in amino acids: CASSQQGNTEAFF. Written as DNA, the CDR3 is TGCGCCAGCAGCCAACAGGGCAACACTGAAGCTTTCTTT.

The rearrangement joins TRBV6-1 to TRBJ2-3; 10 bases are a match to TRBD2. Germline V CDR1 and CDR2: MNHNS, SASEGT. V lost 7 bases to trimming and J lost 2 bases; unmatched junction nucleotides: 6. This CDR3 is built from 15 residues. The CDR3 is CASIPLAGFTDTQYF. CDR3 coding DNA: TGTGCCAGCATTCCACTAGCGGGGTTCACAGATACGCAGTATTTT.

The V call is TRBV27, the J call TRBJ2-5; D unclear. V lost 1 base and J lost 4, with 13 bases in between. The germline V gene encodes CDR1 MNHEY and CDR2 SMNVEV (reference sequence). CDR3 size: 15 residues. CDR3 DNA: TGTGCCAGCAGTTTATTTCGGACCCTCAGAGAGACCCAGTACTTC. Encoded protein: CASSLFRTLRETQYF.

The CDR3: CASSYFGSGALHF. CDR3 DNA sequence: TGTGCCAGCAGTTACTTTGGATCGGGGGCCCTCCACTTT. The J gene is TRBJ1-6, the V gene TRBV6-5, with D maybe TRBD1 (5 bases). Trimming removed 1 base at V and 14 bases at J, with 12 bases between. The CDR3 totals 13 residues. The germline gives CDR1 MNHEY, CDR2 SVGAGI.

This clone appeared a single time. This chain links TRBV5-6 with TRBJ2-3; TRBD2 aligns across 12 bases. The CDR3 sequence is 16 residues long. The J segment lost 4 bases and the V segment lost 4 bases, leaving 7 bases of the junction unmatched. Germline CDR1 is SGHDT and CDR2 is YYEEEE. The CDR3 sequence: CASSRRTSGAADTQYF. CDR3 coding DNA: TGTGCCAGCAGCCGAAGGACTAGCGGGGCCGCAGATACGCAGTATTTT.